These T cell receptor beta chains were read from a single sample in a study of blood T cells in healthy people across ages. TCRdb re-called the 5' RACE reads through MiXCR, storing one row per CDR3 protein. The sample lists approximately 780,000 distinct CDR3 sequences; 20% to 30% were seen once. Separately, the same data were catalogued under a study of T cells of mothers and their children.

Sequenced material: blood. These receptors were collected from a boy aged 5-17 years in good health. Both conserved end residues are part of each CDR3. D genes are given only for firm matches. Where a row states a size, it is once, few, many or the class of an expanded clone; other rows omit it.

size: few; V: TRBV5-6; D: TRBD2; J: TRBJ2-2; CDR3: CASSLATSGWPSNTGELFF; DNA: TGTGCCAGCAGCTTGGCCACTAGCGGGTGGCCTTCGAACACCGGGGAGCTGTTTTTT
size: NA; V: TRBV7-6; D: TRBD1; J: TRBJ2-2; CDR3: CASSLKDRLNTGELFF; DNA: TGTGCCAGCAGCTTAAAGGACAGGCTGAACACCGGGGAGCTGTTTTTT
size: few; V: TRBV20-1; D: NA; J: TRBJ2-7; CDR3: CSAHTGTAYEQYF; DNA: TGCAGTGCGCATACCGGGACGGCCTACGAGCAGTACTTC
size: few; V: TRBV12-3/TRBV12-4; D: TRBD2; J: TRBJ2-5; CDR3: CASSPGGSGGEAQYF; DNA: TGTGCCAGCAGCCCCGGGGGTAGCGGGGGAGAGGCCCAGTACTTC
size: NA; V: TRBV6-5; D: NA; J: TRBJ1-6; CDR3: CASSYSGVTYNSPLHF; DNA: TGTGCCAGCAGTTACTCAGGGGTAACCTATAATTCACCCCTCCACTTT
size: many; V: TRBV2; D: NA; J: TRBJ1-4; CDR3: CASSEAEGVWEKLFF; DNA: TGTGCCAGCAGTGAAGCGGAGGGAGTATGGGAAAAACTGTTTTTT
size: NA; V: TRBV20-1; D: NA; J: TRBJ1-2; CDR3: CSAIGIGYGYTF; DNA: TGCAGTGCAATAGGGATAGGCTATGGCTACACCTTC
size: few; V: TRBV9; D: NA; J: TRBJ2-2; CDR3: CASSVEQIDTGELFF; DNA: TGTGCCAGCAGCGTAGAACAAATCGACACCGGGGAGCTGTTTTTT
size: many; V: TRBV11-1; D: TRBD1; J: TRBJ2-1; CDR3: CASSLAGTGPNEQFF; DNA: TGTGCCAGCAGCTTAGCCGGGACAGGGCCCAATGAGCAGTTCTTC
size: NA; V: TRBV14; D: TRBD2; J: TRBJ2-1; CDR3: CASSPLGRGGHNEQFF; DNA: TGTGCCAGCAGCCCCTTAGGGCGCGGGGGGCACAATGAGCAGTTCTTC
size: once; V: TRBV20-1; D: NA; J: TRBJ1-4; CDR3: CSASDPRGRTNEKLFF; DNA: TGCAGTGCTAGCGATCCCAGGGGACGTACTAATGAAAAACTGTTTTTT
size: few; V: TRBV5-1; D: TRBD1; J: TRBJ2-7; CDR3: CASSTGTGTNEQYF; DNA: TGCGCCAGCAGCACCGGGACAGGGACCAACGAGCAGTACTTC
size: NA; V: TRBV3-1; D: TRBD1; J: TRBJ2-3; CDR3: CASSQDPTGGGDTQYF; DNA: TGTGCCAGCAGCCAAGATCCTACAGGGGGAGGAGATACGCAGTATTTT
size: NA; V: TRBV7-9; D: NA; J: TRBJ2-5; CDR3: CASSFQGHETQYF; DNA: TGTGCCAGCAGCTTTCAGGGTCACGAGACCCAGTACTTC
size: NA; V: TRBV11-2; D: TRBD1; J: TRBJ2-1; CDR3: CASNPTGYNEQFF; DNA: TGTGCCAGCAACCCGACAGGGTACAATGAGCAGTTCTTC
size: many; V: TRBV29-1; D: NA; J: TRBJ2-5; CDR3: CSVVWAGQETQYF; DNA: TGCAGCGTTGTTTGGGCAGGGCAAGAGACCCAGTACTTC
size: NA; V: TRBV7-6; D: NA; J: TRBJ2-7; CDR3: CASSMTSGGASYEQYF; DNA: TGTGCCAGCAGCATGACTTCTGGGGGCGCTTCCTACGAGCAGTACTTC
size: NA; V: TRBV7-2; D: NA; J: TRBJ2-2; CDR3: CASSPGWSGTGELFF; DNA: TGTGCCAGCAGCCCAGGGTGGAGTGGGACCGGGGAGCTGTTTTTT
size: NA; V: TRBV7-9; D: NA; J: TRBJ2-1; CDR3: CASSGEGASYNEQFF; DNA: TGTGCCAGCAGCGGGGAGGGGGCTTCCTACAATGAGCAGTTCTTC
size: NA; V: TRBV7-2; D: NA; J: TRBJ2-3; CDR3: CASSRRVRADTQYF; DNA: TGTGCCAGCAGTCGTAGGGTTCGGGCAGATACGCAGTATTTT
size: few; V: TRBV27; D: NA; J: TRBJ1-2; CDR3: CASSLSSGLNYGYTF; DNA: TGTGCCAGCAGTTTATCATCCGGGCTTAACTATGGCTACACCTTC
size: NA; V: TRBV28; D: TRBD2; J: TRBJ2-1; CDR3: CASSFRTSNEQFF; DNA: TGTGCCAGCAGTTTCAGGACTAGCAATGAGCAGTTCTTC
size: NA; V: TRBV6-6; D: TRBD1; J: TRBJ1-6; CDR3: CASSRDSPSYNSPLHF; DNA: TGTGCCAGCAGTCGGGACAGCCCCTCCTATAATTCACCCCTCCACTTT
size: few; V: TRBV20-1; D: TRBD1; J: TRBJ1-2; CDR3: CSATERDRGAYGYTF; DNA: TGCAGTGCCACGGAACGGGACAGGGGGGCTTATGGCTACACCTTC
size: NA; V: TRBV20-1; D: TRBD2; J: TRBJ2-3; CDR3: CSARGLAGNTDTQYF; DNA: TGCAGTGCCCGAGGACTAGCGGGGAACACAGATACGCAGTATTTT
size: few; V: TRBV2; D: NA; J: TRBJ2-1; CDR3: CASRTWPGNEQFF; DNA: TGTGCCAGCAGAACATGGCCCGGCAATGAGCAGTTCTTC
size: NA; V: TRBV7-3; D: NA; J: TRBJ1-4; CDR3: CASSYGGLTEKLFF; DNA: TGTGCCAGCAGCTACGGAGGCCTTACGGAAAAACTGTTTTTT
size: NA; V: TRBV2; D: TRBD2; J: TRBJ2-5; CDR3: CASSGTSGRGQETQYF; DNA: TGTGCCAGCAGTGGGACTAGCGGGAGAGGGCAAGAGACCCAGTACTTC
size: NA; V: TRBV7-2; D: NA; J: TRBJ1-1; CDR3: CASSWPGRGLYAFF; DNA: TGTGCCAGCAGCTGGCCGGGGCGGGGGCTTTATGCTTTCTTT
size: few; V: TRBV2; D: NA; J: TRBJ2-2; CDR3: CASSGQGLAAGELFF; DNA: TGTGCCAGCAGTGGGCAGGGTCTTGCTGCCGGGGAGCTGTTTTTT
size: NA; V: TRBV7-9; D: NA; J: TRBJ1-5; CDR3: CASSLGQRLQPQHF; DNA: TGTGCCAGCAGCTTAGGTCAGAGATTGCAGCCCCAGCATTTT
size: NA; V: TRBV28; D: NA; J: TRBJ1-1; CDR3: CASSMRDREAFF; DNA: TGTGCCAGCAGTATGAGGGACCGAGAAGCTTTCTTT
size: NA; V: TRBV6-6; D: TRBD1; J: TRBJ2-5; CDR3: CASRRDRGFYEQHF; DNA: TGTGCCAGCAGGCGGGACAGGGGTTTCTACGAGCAGCACTTC
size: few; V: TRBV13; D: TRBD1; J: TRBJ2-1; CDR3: CASSHRGPNNEQFF; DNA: TGTGCCAGCAGCCACAGGGGGCCTAACAATGAGCAGTTCTTC
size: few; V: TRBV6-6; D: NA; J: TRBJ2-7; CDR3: CASSFSGPGYYEQYF; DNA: TGTGCCAGCAGTTTTTCGGGGCCAGGGTACTACGAGCAGTACTTC
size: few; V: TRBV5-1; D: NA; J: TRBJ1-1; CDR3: CASSLVDAEAFF; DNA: TGCGCCAGCAGCTTGGTAGACGCTGAAGCTTTCTTT
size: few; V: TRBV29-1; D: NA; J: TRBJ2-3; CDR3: CSARGTTDTQYF; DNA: TGCAGTGCTAGAGGGACCACAGATACGCAGTATTTT
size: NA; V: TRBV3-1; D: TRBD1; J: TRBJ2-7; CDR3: CASSQEVGGSYQQYF; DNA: TGTGCCAGCAGCCAAGAGGTAGGGGGCTCTTACCAGCAGTACTTC
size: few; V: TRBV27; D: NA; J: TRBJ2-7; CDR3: CASSPRVGAVSYEQYF; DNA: TGTGCCAGCAGTCCCAGGGTGGGGGCCGTCTCCTACGAGCAGTACTTC
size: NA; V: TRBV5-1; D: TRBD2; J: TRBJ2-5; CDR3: CASRSSGLGGETRYF; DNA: TGCGCCAGCAGGAGTTCGGGACTAGGAGGGGAGACCCGGTACTTC
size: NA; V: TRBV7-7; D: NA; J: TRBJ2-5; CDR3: CASSPGGGAIQETQYF; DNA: TGTGCCAGCAGCCCCGGCGGTGGGGCAATACAAGAGACCCAGTACTTC
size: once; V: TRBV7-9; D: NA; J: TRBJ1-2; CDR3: CASSGGQTYGYTF; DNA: TGTGCCAGCAGTGGAGGACAGACCTATGGCTACACCTTC
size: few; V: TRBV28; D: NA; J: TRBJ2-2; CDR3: CASSSIPTGELFF; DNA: TGTGCCAGCAGTTCTATCCCGACCGGGGAGCTGTTTTTT
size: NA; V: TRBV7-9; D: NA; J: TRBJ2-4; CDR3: CASSSGLFENIQYF; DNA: TGTGCCAGCAGCTCGGGCCTTTTTGAAAACATTCAGTACTTC
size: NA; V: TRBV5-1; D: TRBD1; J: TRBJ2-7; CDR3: CASSTRGRGFPYEQYF; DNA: TGCGCCAGCAGCACCCGGGGCAGGGGGTTTCCTTACGAGCAGTACTTC
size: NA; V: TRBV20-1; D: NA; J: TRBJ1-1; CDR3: CSARRGGQNTEAFF; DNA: TGCAGTGCTAGGCGGGGGGGGCAGAACACTGAAGCTTTCTTT
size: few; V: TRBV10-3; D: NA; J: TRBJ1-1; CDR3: CAISESKVGTEAFF; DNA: TGTGCCATCAGTGAGTCGAAGGTGGGCACTGAAGCTTTCTTT
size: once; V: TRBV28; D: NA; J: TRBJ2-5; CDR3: CASSLWANREETQYF; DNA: TGTGCCAGCAGTTTATGGGCTAACAGGGAAGAGACCCAGTACTTC
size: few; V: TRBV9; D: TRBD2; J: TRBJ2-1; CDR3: CASGRAGGLSYNEQFF; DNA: TGTGCCAGCGGGAGGGCGGGGGGCCTCTCCTACAATGAGCAGTTCTTC
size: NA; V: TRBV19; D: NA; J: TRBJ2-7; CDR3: CASGPQLGEQYF; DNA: TGTGCCAGTGGCCCCCAACTGGGCGAGCAGTACTTC
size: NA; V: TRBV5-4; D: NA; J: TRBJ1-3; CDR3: CASSQIRDSGNTIYF; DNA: TGTGCCAGCAGTCAGATAAGGGACTCTGGAAACACCATATATTTT
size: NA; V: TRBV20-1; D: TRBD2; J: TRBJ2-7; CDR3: CSASKGLNTYEQYF; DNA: TGTAGTGCTAGTAAGGGACTAAATACCTACGAGCAGTACTTC
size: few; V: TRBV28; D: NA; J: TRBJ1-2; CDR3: CASSRAGARYGYTF; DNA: TGTGCCAGCAGTAGGGCGGGGGCCCGCTATGGCTACACCTTC
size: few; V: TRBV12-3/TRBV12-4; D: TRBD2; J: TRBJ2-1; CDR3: CATDTSSGRSYNEQFF; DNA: TGTGCCACCGACACTTCTAGCGGGAGATCCTACAATGAGCAGTTCTTC
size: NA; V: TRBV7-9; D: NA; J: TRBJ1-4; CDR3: CASSYSVLVSNEKLFF; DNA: TGTGCCAGCAGCTACTCAGTGTTGGTATCTAATGAAAAACTGTTTTTT
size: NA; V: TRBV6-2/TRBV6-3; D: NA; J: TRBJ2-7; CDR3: CASSYRQRSYEQYF; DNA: TGTGCCAGCAGTTATCGGCAGCGCTCCTACGAGCAGTACTTC
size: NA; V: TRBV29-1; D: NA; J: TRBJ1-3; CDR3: CSVEPRRGSGNTIYF; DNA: TGCAGCGTTGAACCTCGGAGGGGCTCTGGAAACACCATATATTTT
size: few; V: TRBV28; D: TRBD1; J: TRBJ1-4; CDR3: CASSRAGGAQKLFF; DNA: TGTGCCAGCAGCCGGGCAGGGGGTGCACAGAAACTGTTTTTT